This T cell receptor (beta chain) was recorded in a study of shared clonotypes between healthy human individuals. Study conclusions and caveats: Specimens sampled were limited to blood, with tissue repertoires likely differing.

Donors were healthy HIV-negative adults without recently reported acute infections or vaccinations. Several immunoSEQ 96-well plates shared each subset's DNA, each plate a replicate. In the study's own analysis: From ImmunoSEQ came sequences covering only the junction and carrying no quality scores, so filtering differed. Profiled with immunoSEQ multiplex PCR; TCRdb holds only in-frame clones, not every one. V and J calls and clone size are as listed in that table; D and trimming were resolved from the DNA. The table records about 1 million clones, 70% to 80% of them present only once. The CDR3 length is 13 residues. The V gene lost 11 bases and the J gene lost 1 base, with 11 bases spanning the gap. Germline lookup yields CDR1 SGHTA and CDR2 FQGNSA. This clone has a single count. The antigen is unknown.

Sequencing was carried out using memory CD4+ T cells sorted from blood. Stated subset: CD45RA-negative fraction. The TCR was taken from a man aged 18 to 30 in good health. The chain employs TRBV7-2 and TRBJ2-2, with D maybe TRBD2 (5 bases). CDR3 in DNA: TGTGCCTGGGGAGACTGGAACACCGGGGAGCTGTTTTTT. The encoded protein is CAWGDWNTGELFF.